Shown below are 32 T cell receptor beta chains from a single sample sequenced in a study of cytomegalovirus exposure and HLA in healthy donors (dated by TCRdb to about 2017). Library generation was performed with the immunoSEQ multiplex PCR assay. TCRdb carries this immuneACCESS record with in-frame sequences only. Its versions omit some clonotypes, under half of them owing to an unresolved V gene in the studies checked, with the rest unexplained. Within this sample are approximately 240,000 clones, with about nine tenths of them counted one time only. Clones ranked in the top ten supply around 1% of the sample. The sequencing input was PBMCs. The receptors come from a woman aged 18-29 years in good health and CMV-seronegative.

The rearrangement links TRBV5-4 to TRBJ2-7, with 8 bases fitting TRBD1. This CDR3 contains 16 residues. J gave up 2 bases and V 0 bases, and 7 bases lay outside the gene matches. In germline, CDR1 is SGHNT, CDR2 YYREEE (reference sequence). Here the CDR3 DNA reads TGTGCCAGCAGCTTGGCGGGGACAGGTGGTGCCTACGAGCAGTACTTC. Its protein is CASSLAGTGGAYEQYF.

The chain links TRBV27 to TRBJ1-2, with TRBD1 matching 7 bases. The CDR3 runs to 14 residues. Trimming took 6 bases from V and 2 from J; bases not matched to a gene: 6. In germline, CDR1 is MNHEY, CDR2 SMNVEV (reference sequence). CDR3 sequence: CASRTLTGNYGYTF. The CDR3, as DNA: TGTGCCAGCAGAACCTTGACAGGGAACTATGGCTACACCTTC.

This clone was observed a few times. This chain connects TRBV6-5 to TRBJ1-2; D uncertain. Germline V gene data show CDR1 as MNHEY and CDR2 as SVGAGI. The CDR3 sequence is 13 residues long. With 5 bases removed from V and 6 bases from J, the gap between germline ends came to 13 bases. CDR3 nucleotide sequence: TGTGCCAGCAGTCCCGACACGTTGAATGGCTACACCTTC. As protein: CASSPDTLNGYTF.

This rearrangement joins TRBV14 to TRBJ1-1, with no clear D. The V and J ends lost 0 bases and 4 bases respectively, with 6 bases between them. The V gene's germline CDR1 is SGHDN and CDR2 FVKESK. This CDR3 is 13 amino acids long. The CDR3 reads CASSQERVTEAFF. CDR3 DNA sequence: TGTGCCAGCAGCCAAGAACGAGTCACTGAAGCTTTCTTT.

The chain is built from TRBV2 and TRBJ2-2; D is undetermined. The CDR3 sequence is 14 residues long. The germline gives CDR1 SNHLY, CDR2 FYNNEI. Trimming took off 4 bases at V and 6 bases at J, with 12 bases between the two ends. CDR3 residues: CASSVFLMSGELFF. In DNA form, the CDR3 reads TGTGCCAGCAGTGTTTTTCTTATGTCCGGGGAGCTGTTTTTT.

This sequence joins TRBV6-4 and TRBJ2-3, with 13 positions matching TRBD2. CDR1 is MRHNA, CDR2 SNTAGT, per germline. The CDR3 contains 16 residues. V was clipped by 4 bases and J by 2 bases; unmatched bases: 3. CDR3 sequence reads: CASSVLAGGSTDTQYF. CDR3 DNA: TGTGCCAGCAGTGTACTAGCGGGAGGGTCCACAGATACGCAGTATTTT.

This clone has only one observation. The gene calls are TRBV5-1 and TRBJ2-3, with TRBD2 identical over 7 bases. The CDR3 consists of 16 residues. Germline values: CDR1 SGHRS, CDR2 YFSETQ. Trimming took 4 bases from V and 3 from J; bases not matched to a gene: 11. The CDR3: CASSPGAGMGTDTQYF. CDR3 coding DNA: TGCGCCAGCAGCCCGGGAGCGGGGATGGGGACAGATACGCAGTATTTT. The full variable domain, completed using reference TRBV5-1 and TRBJ2-3, is KAGVTQTPRYLIKTRGQQVTLSCSPISGHRSVSWYQQTPGQGLQFLFEYFSETQRNKGNFPGRFSGRQFSNSRSEMNVSTLELGDSALYLCASSPGAGMGTDTQYFGPGTRLTVL.

V usage is TRBV11-3 and J usage is TRBJ2-1; 7 nucleotides agree with TRBD2. Looked up from germline, CDR1 is SGHNT and CDR2 is YENEEA. CDR3 length: 16 amino acids. The V segment lost 3 bases and the J segment 7 bases; nucleotides outside the gene matches: 12. The CDR3 here is CASSFRSRGSINEQFF. In DNA, the CDR3 is TGTGCCAGCAGCTTTCGTTCGCGCGGGAGTATTAATGAGCAGTTCTTC.

The J gene is TRBJ2-7, the V gene TRBV4-1; D uncertain. In germline, CDR1 is MGHRA, CDR2 YSYEKL. CDR3 size: 12 residues. V was pared by 0 bases and J by 4 bases, with 4 bases between. The CDR3 bases are TGCGCCAGCAGCCAAGACTATTACGAGCAGTACTTC. Its translation is CASSQDYYEQYF.

This chain links TRBV2 with TRBJ2-5; TRBD2 matches 7 bases. The CDR3 is made up of 13 amino acids. V was pared by 11 bases and J by 1 base, with 7 bases of the junction left unmatched. Germline V gene data show CDR1 as SNHLY and CDR2 as FYNNEI. The CDR3 protein is CAGHRGVQETQYF. The CDR3 DNA reads TGTGCCGGCCACCGGGGGGTCCAAGAGACCCAGTACTTC. The variable domain in full, with the rest retrieved from reference TRBV2 and TRBJ2-5, is EPEVTQTPSHQVTQMGQEVILRCVPISNHLYFYWYRQILGQKVEFLVSFYNNEISEKSEIFDDQFSVERPDGSNFTLKIRSTKLEDSAMYFCAGHRGVQETQYFGPGTRLLVL.

This clone has a single count. The chain carries TRBV4-1 and TRBJ2-2; D perhaps matches TRBD1 (5 bases). Germline assignment: CDR1 MGHRA and CDR2 YSYEKL. V lost 1 base and J 3 bases, leaving 15 bases between the germline ends. The CDR3 consists of 17 residues. In nucleotides, the CDR3 is TGCGCCAGCAGCCAAGCCTTAGGGGCTAGTTACACCGGGGAGCTGTTTTTT. As protein: CASSQALGASYTGELFF.

This clone showed up just once. This rearrangement joins TRBV19 to TRBJ1-2; D unclear. The CDR3 has 11 residues. The V gene lost 3 bases and the J gene lost 5 bases, with 4 bases spanning the gap. Germline lookup yields CDR1 LNHDA and CDR2 SQIVND (reference sequence). The DNA for the CDR3 is TGTGCCAGTAGTATGGAGTATGGCTACACCTTC. Protein sequence: CASSMEYGYTF.

The chain couples TRBV9 to TRBJ2-7; 7 nucleotides agree with TRBD1. The V and J ends lost 0 bases and 2 bases, in that order; junction bases with no gene match: 2. The CDR3 sequence is 14 residues long. Germline assignment: CDR1 SGDLS and CDR2 YYNGEE. The CDR3 bases are TGTGCCAGCAGCGTAGTGGGACAGCCCTACGAGCAGTACTTC. This encodes CASSVVGQPYEQYF.

The chain employs TRBV30 and TRBJ1-5; the D is unclear. Per the germline V gene, CDR1 is GTSNPN and CDR2 is SVGIG (reference sequence). The CDR3 contains 16 residues. V dropped 0 bases and J dropped 4 bases, with 16 bases sitting between them. For the CDR3, the DNA is TGTGCCTGGAGTGTACTGGGTCCTTCCGGGAATCAGCCCCAGCATTTT. Translated: CAWSVLGPSGNQPQHF.

V is TRBV10-3 and J is TRBJ2-1; TRBD1 matches at 9 bases. The V gene's germline CDR1 is ENHRY and CDR2 SYGVKD. The CDR3 is 12 residues long. J was trimmed by 5 bases and V by 9 bases; bases with no gene match: 2. The CDR3 loop is CAIGTGNNEQFF. Written as DNA, the CDR3 is TGTGCCATTGGGACAGGGAACAATGAGCAGTTCTTC.

The rearrangement uses TRBV4-1 and TRBJ2-1; D is possibly TRBD2 (6 bases). The CDR3 is 17 residues long. Germline lookup yields CDR1 MGHRA and CDR2 YSYEKL. Trimming shortened V by 0 bases and J by 0 bases, and 12 bases separated the two germline ends. For the CDR3, the DNA is TGCGCCAGCAGCCAAGAAGGGGCGGGGAGCTCCTACAATGAGCAGTTCTTC. It yields the protein CASSQEGAGSSYNEQFF.

The V gene is TRBV2, the J gene TRBJ2-1; 7 bases line up with TRBD2. This CDR3 comprises 15 residues. Germline V lookup: CDR1 SNHLY, CDR2 FYNNEI. With V trimmed by 3 bases and J by 8 bases, 10 bases remained unmatched. The CDR3 bases are TGTGCCAGCAGTGAGCTGGGACTAAGGTCGGATGAGCAGTTCTTC. This gives the protein CASSELGLRSDEQFF.

The chain has TRBV18 and TRBJ2-3, with a tentative D call TRBD1 (6 bases). This CDR3 comprises 16 residues. Deletions cut 4 bases from V and 0 bases from J, with 14 bases between. In germline, CDR1 is KGHSH, CDR2 LQKENI. The CDR3 DNA follows: TGTGCCAGCTCACTAATGGGACAATTAAGCACAGATACGCAGTATTTT. It is translated as CASSLMGQLSTDTQYF.

This chain connects TRBV11-2 to TRBJ2-5; D may be TRBD1 (6 bases). There are 17 residues in the CDR3. Germline V gene data show CDR1 as SGHAT and CDR2 as FQNNGV. The germline V and J ends were trimmed by 0 bases and 4 bases, with 18 bases remaining between them. The CDR3 coding sequence is TGTGCCAGCAGCTTAGATCGAATAGGGGGTACGGGAGAGACCCAGTACTTC. Translated, it gives CASSLDRIGGTGETQYF.

The rearrangement links TRBV5-1 to TRBJ2-7, with 9 bases fitting TRBD1. Germline lookup yields CDR1 SGHRS and CDR2 YFSETQ. CDR3 length equals 13 residues. J was trimmed by 4 bases and V by 2 bases; bases with no gene match: 1. CDR3 loop: CASSFGTGYEQYF. CDR3 DNA sequence: TGCGCCAGCAGCTTCGGGACAGGGTACGAGCAGTACTTC.

The rearrangement joins TRBV28 to TRBJ1-3; a possible D gene is TRBD1 (5 bases). Germline CDR1 is MDHEN and CDR2 is SYDVKM. V shed 10 bases and J shed 2 bases, with 9 bases lying between them. The CDR3 sequence is 12 residues long. As DNA, the CDR3 is TGTGCCATAGAAGGGGCTGGAAACACCATATATTTT. This encodes CAIEGAGNTIYF. Supplemented by reference TRBV28 and TRBJ1-3, the full variable domain reads DVKVTQSSRYLVKRTGEKVFLECVQDMDHENMFWYRQDPGLGLRLIYFSYDVKMKEKGDIPEGYSVSREKKERFSLILESASTNQTSMYLCAIEGAGNTIYFGEGSWLTVV.

This chain links TRBV18 with TRBJ2-1; TRBD2 is a possible D gene (6 bases). Trimming shortened V by 3 bases and J by 5 bases, and 14 bases separated the two germline ends. This CDR3 region has 15 residues. The germline V gene encodes CDR1 KGHSH and CDR2 LQKENI. CDR3 sequence (DNA): TGTGCCAGCTCACCGGGAGGTAGCTTCCACAATGAGCAGTTCTTC. Protein: CASSPGGSFHNEQFF.

The J gene is TRBJ1-1, the V gene TRBV4-1; D call uncertain. The V end lost 2 bases, the J end lost 1 base, and 8 bases lay between the germline ends. CDR3 length equals 14 residues. The V gene's germline CDR1 is MGHRA and CDR2 YSYEKL. DNA for the CDR3: TGCGCCAGCAGCCAAAACGAGTGGAACACTGAAGCTTTCTTT. This codes for CASSQNEWNTEAFF.

This chain links TRBV7-9 with TRBJ1-1, with D unclear. Germline V gives CDR1 SEHNR, CDR2 FQNEAQ (reference sequence). CDR3 size: 15 residues. Trimming cost V 1 base and J 3 bases, with 12 bases left between them. The CDR3 sequence: CASSLETGRHTEAFF. CDR3 sequence (DNA): TGTGCCAGCAGCTTAGAAACGGGGAGGCACACTGAAGCTTTCTTT. Together with reference TRBV7-9 and TRBJ1-1, the CDR3 gives the full variable domain: DTGVSQNPRHKITKRGQNVTFRCDPISEHNRLYWYRQTLGQGPEFLTYFQNEAQLEKSRLLSDRFSAERPKGSFSTLEIQRTEQGDSAMYLCASSLETGRHTEAFFGQGTRLTVV.

Of note for this clone: At one of its ends the junction is not consistent with the germline gene, which may arise from a read error. This rearrangement joins TRBV11-2 to TRBJ2-5, with 9 bases identical to TRBD2. The CDR3 loop spans 15 amino acids. Germline V lookup: CDR1 SGHAT, CDR2 FQNNGV. The CDR3 here is CASSLGTSRRETQYF. For the CDR3, the DNA is TGTGCTAGCAGCTTAGGGACTAGCAGGCGAGAGACCCAGTACTTC. The variable domain in full, with the rest retrieved from reference TRBV11-2 and TRBJ2-5, is EAGVAQSPRYKIIEKRQSVAFWCNPISGHATLYWYQQILGQGPKLLIQFQNNGVVDDSQLPKDRFSAERLKGVDSTLKIQPAKLEDSAVYLCASSLGTSRRETQYFGPGTRLLVL.

This chain links TRBV9 with TRBJ1-1, with D possibly TRBD1 on 6 matching bases. This CDR3 region has 16 residues. Germline V gene sequence: CDR1 SGDLS, CDR2 YYNGEE. Trimming pared 0 bases from V and 4 bases from J, leaving 16 bases between. The CDR3 loop is CASSVAGTGGGTEAFF. In DNA form, the CDR3 reads TGTGCCAGCAGCGTAGCTGGGACGGGAGGGGGCACTGAAGCTTTCTTT. Looking up the rest from reference TRBV9 and TRBJ1-1 gives the full variable domain: DSGVTQTPKHLITATGQRVTLRCSPRSGDLSVYWYQQSLDQGLQFLIQYYNGEERAKGNILERFSAQQFPDLHSELNLSSLELGDSALYFCASSVAGTGGGTEAFFGQGTRLTVV.

The chain links TRBV5-1 to TRBJ2-7; D may be TRBD2 (5 bases). The V gene's germline CDR1 is SGHRS and CDR2 YFSETQ. V lost 3 bases to trimming and J lost 8 bases, with 21 bases between them. The CDR3 extends over 15 amino acids. This CDR3 reads CASSWNRGPLFKQYF. Here the CDR3 DNA reads TGCGCCAGCAGCTGGAATCGAGGGCCCTTATTTAAGCAGTACTTC.

The chain recombines TRBV7-9 with TRBJ1-5; weak D call: TRBD1 (6 bases). This CDR3 has 14 residues. Germline lookup yields CDR1 SEHNR and CDR2 FQNEAQ (reference sequence). V lost 5 bases to trimming and J lost 4 bases, with 12 bases between them. The chain's CDR3 is CASSPADSNQPQHF. The CDR3 DNA reads TGTGCCAGCAGCCCGGCGGACAGTAATCAGCCCCAGCATTTT.

The rearrangement joins TRBV19 to TRBJ1-6, with no clear D. Germline V CDR1 and CDR2: LNHDA, SQIVND (reference sequence). The germline V and J ends were trimmed by 2 bases and 7 bases, with 9 bases remaining between them. The CDR3 covers 14 residues. The CDR3, as DNA: TGTGCCAGTAGTATAATGACTTCCAATTCACCCCTCCACTTT. This translates into CASSIMTSNSPLHF.

The V call is TRBV9, the J call TRBJ2-5; D might be TRBD1 (6 bases). Between the trimmed V and J ends, which lost 4 bases and 0 bases, there was a span of 16 bases. Germline values: CDR1 SGDLS, CDR2 YYNGEE. This CDR3 is 16 amino acids long. The CDR3 DNA is TGTGCCAGCAGCCGCTATTCAGGGGAGTACCAAGAGACCCAGTACTTC. It encodes CASSRYSGEYQETQYF.

V usage is TRBV6-1 and J usage is TRBJ1-2; 7 bases are a match to TRBD1. With 5 bases clipped from V and 5 bases from J, the junction kept 8 bases outside the gene matches. Germline-derived CDR1 and CDR2 are MNHNS and SASEGT. This CDR3 is 14 amino acids long. CDR3 coding DNA: TGTGCCAGCAGTCTCCTCACAGGGGAGTATGGCTACACCTTC. Translating gives CASSLLTGEYGYTF.

J is TRBJ2-3 and V is TRBV5-4; 11 nucleotides line up with TRBD2. Per the germline V gene, CDR1 is SGHNT and CDR2 is YYREEE (reference sequence). CDR3 length: 16 residues. The V segment lost 4 bases and the J segment 3 bases; nucleotides outside the gene matches: 7. CDR3 in DNA: TGTGCCAGCAGCGCTACTAGCGGGAGTTTTACAGATACGCAGTATTTT. Translated, it gives CASSATSGSFTDTQYF.